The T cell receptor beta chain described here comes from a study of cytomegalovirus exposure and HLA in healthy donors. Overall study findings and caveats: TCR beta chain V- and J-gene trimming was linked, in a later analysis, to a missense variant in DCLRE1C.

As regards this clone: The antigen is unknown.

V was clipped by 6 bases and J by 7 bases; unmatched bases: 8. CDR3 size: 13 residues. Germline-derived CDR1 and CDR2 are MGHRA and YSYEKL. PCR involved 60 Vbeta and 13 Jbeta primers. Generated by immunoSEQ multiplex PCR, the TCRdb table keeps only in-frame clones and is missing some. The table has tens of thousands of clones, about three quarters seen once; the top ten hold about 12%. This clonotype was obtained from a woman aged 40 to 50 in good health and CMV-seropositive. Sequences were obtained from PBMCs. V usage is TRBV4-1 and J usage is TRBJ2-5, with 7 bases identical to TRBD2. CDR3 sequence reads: CASSFRGGGTQYF. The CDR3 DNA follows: TGCGCCAGCAGTTTCCGCGGGGGTGGGACCCAGTACTTC.